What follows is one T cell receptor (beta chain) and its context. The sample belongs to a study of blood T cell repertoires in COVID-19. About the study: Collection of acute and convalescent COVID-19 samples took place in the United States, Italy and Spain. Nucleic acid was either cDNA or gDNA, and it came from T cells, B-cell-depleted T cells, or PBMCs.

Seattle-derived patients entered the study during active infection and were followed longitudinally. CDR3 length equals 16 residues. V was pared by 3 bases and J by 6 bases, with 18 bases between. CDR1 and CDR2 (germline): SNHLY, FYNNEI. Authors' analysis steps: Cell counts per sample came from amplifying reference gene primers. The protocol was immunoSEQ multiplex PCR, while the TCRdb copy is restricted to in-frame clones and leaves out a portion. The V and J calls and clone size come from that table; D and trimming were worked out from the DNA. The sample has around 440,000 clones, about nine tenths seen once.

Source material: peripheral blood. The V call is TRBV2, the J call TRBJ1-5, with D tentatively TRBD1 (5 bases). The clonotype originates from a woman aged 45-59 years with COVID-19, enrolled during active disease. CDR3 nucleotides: TGTGCCAGCAGTGATTCGGGGGAGGGTTTCGGTCAGCCCCAGCATTTT. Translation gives CASSDSGEGFGQPQHF.